This entry lists 31 T cell receptor beta chains sequenced from one sample in a study of shared T cell receptors in the human thymus. The repertoire was sequenced with immunoSEQ multiplex PCR; TCRdb's copy has only in-frame clones and lacks some. The sample contains about 660,000 clones, 88% of which appear only once. The same data also went into a second study, on human thymus T cells.

The sample comprised thymocytes. Source of these receptors: a boy younger than two with a congenital heart defect.

J is TRBJ1-1 and V is TRBV7-6, with TRBD1 matching 9 bases. This CDR3 spans 14 amino acids. Germline-derived CDR1 and CDR2 are SGHVS and FNYEAQ. V shed 4 bases and J 3 bases; nucleotides not matched to a gene: 3. CDR3 sequence reads: CASSSGTGYTEAFF. The DNA of the CDR3 is TGTGCCAGCAGCTCCGGGACAGGGTACACTGAAGCTTTCTTT.

The gene calls are TRBV11-2 and TRBJ2-1; 10 nucleotides match TRBD2. Trimming at V came to 7 bases and at J to 7 bases, leaving 16 bases not matched to a gene. This CDR3 has 17 residues. Germline-derived CDR1 and CDR2 are SGHAT and FQNNGV. The CDR3 DNA sequence: TGTGCCAGCATGGCAGGCCCTCAGCGGGAGGGCCAGAATGAGCAGTTCTTC. This codes for CASMAGPQREGQNEQFF.

The chain couples TRBV6-1 to TRBJ1-5; 8 bases are shared with TRBD1. The CDR3 is made up of 17 amino acids. After removal of 0 bases from V and 4 bases from J, the junction contained 8 bases not matched to a gene. Germline V lookup: CDR1 MNHNS, CDR2 SASEGT. The CDR3 here is CASSEALPRGHNQPQHF. CDR3 nucleotide sequence: TGTGCCAGCAGTGAAGCGCTTCCCAGGGGGCATAATCAGCCCCAGCATTTT.

The J gene is TRBJ2-3, the V gene TRBV4-3; TRBD2 aligns across 15 bases. The CDR3 spans 19 residues. V lost 4 bases, J lost 0 bases, and 8 bases stayed unmatched. Germline loops: CDR1 LGHNA, CDR2 YSLEER. The CDR3 loop is CASSLRGLAGGPSTDTQYF. The CDR3 nucleotides are TGCGCCAGCAGCCTACGTGGACTAGCGGGAGGGCCCAGCACAGATACGCAGTATTTT.

This clone appeared once. The CDR3 reads CASSNRTGKVYEQYF. In DNA, the CDR3 is TGTGCCAGCAGTAACCGGACAGGGAAGGTCTACGAGCAGTACTTC. V usage is TRBV2 and J usage is TRBJ2-7; 8 bases align to TRBD1. V shed 5 bases, J shed 3 bases, and the junction held 9 bases outside the gene matches. CDR3 length: 15 amino acids. Germline lookup yields CDR1 SNHLY and CDR2 FYNNEI.

This chain links TRBV28 with TRBJ2-3; 9 bases are a match to TRBD2. From germline, CDR1 is MDHEN and CDR2 SYDVKM. This CDR3 has 13 residues. Trimming at V came to 9 bases and at J to 2 bases, leaving 3 bases not matched to a gene. CDR3 protein: CASGLAHTDTQYF. As DNA, the CDR3 is TGTGCCAGTGGACTAGCGCACACAGATACGCAGTATTTT. Full variable domain (missing parts from reference TRBV28 and TRBJ2-3): DVKVTQSSRYLVKRTGEKVFLECVQDMDHENMFWYRQDPGLGLRLIYFSYDVKMKEKGDIPEGYSVSREKKERFSLILESASTNQTSMYLCASGLAHTDTQYFGPGTRLTVL.

This clone was seen just once. The V call is TRBV29-1, the J call TRBJ2-1; 11 bases match TRBD2. The CDR3 sequence is 14 residues long. Germline assignment: CDR1 SQVTM and CDR2 ANQGSEA. V lost 4 bases and J lost 8; bases outside the gene matches: 7. Here the CDR3 DNA reads TGCAGCGTTGTTCTCCTAGCGGGAGGCGATGAGCAGTTCTTC. This translates into CSVVLLAGGDEQFF.

The J gene is TRBJ2-7, the V gene TRBV7-8; perhaps TRBD2 as D (7 bases). This CDR3 has 17 residues. Trimming pared 1 base from V and 4 bases from J, leaving 20 bases between. Germline V gene lookup returns CDR1 SGHVS and CDR2 FQNEAQ. CDR3 bases: TGTGCCAGCAGCTTAGGGGGGCGGCTAGCGGCGCAGTACGAGCAGTACTTC. This translates into CASSLGGRLAAQYEQYF.

The genes are TRBV7-9 and TRBJ1-2; D call uncertain. CDR3 length: 14 amino acids. The germline CDR1 and CDR2 sequences are SEHNR and FQNEAQ (reference sequence). V lost 2 bases to trimming and J lost 8 bases, with 15 bases between them. CDR3 residues: CASSLLRVAAGYTF. CDR3 bases: TGTGCCAGCAGCTTATTAAGGGTAGCGGCCGGCTACACCTTC.

This clone was found once. This specimen includes other DNA sequences encoding the same CDR3. The V call is TRBV16, the J call TRBJ1-2; no definite D call. CDR1 is KGHSY, CDR2 FQNENV, per germline. The V and J ends lost 0 bases and 4 bases respectively, with 15 bases between them. The CDR3 runs 16 residues. CDR3 protein: CASSQSWREDLYGYTF. The CDR3 coding sequence is TGTGCCAGCAGCCAATCCTGGCGGGAAGACCTCTATGGCTACACCTTC.

This clone was recorded a few times. The gene calls are TRBV19 and TRBJ1-4; no clear D. The CDR3 has 16 amino acids. CDR1 is LNHDA and CDR2 is SQIVND in the germline V gene (reference sequence). Between the trimmed V and J ends, which lost 3 bases and 0 bases, there was a span of 11 bases. CDR3 amino acids: CASSIQTDPTNEKLFF. The CDR3 DNA follows: TGTGCCAGTAGTATCCAGACTGACCCAACTAATGAAAAACTGTTTTTT. Full variable domain (remainder filled in from reference TRBV19 and TRBJ1-4): DGGITQSPKYLFRKEGQNVTLSCEQNLNHDAMYWYRQDPGQGLRLIYYSQIVNDFQKGDIAEGYSVSREKKESFPLTVTSAQKNPTAFYLCASSIQTDPTNEKLFFGSGTQLSVL.

The CDR3: CASSQGTGVLDTQYF. The CDR3 coding sequence is TGCGCCAGCAGCCAAGGGACAGGGGTCTTAGATACGCAGTATTTT. This chain links TRBV4-3 with TRBJ2-3; 9 bases agree with TRBD1. V lost 1 base, J lost 5 bases, and 4 bases stayed unmatched. There are 15 residues in the CDR3. CDR1 is LGHNA and CDR2 is YSLEER in the germline V gene.

V and J are TRBV7-8 and TRBJ2-5; D not resolved. Trimming cost V 8 bases and J 5 bases, with 9 bases left between them. The CDR3 sequence is 11 residues long. Germline CDR1 SGHVS, CDR2 FQNEAQ. CDR3 protein: CASQAFETQYF. In DNA, the CDR3 is TGTGCCAGCCAGGCGTTCGAGACCCAGTACTTC.

The chain carries TRBV11-2 and TRBJ2-5; 7 nucleotides match TRBD2. Per the germline V gene, CDR1 is SGHAT and CDR2 is FQNNGV. CDR3 length: 17 amino acids. Trimming took 5 bases from V and 1 from J; bases not matched to a gene: 13. As DNA, the CDR3 is TGTGCCAGCAGCCCAATCCCCCTAGCGGCCCTCCAAGAGACCCAGTACTTC. Translated: CASSPIPLAALQETQYF.

The chain couples TRBV5-1 to TRBJ1-4; 8 nucleotides match TRBD1. The germline CDR1 and CDR2 sequences are SGHRS and YFSETQ. The CDR3 totals 16 residues. Germline trimming cut 4 bases from V and 0 bases from J; bases unmatched to any gene: 5. The CDR3 sequence is CASSLDRDPTNEKLFF. Here the CDR3 DNA reads TGCGCCAGCAGCCTGGACAGGGATCCAACTAATGAAAAACTGTTTTTT.

A few counts support this clone. The chain joins TRBV2 to TRBJ1-2; 9 bases are shared with TRBD1. This CDR3 contains 19 residues. The V segment lost 0 bases and the J segment 6 bases; nucleotides outside the gene matches: 17. CDR1 is SNHLY and CDR2 is FYNNEI in the germline V gene. The CDR3 region is CASSEAKGGTGRISDGYTF. The CDR3 coding sequence is TGTGCCAGCAGTGAAGCGAAGGGGGGGACAGGGAGGATTTCTGATGGCTACACCTTC.

This chain uses TRBV6-5 with TRBJ1-1; TRBD1 might be the D (5 bases). CDR1 and CDR2 from the germline V gene are MNHEY and SVGAGI. The CDR3 extends over 14 amino acids. The ends were cut back, 4 bases at V and 5 bases at J, with 14 bases in the middle. CDR3 in amino acids: CASSFDVGGTEAFF. The CDR3 region has the DNA TGTGCCAGCAGTTTCGATGTGGGGGGGACTGAAGCTTTCTTT.

The V and J genes are TRBV5-4 and TRBJ2-4; 7 bases fit TRBD1. Losses at the gene ends were 1 base for V and 6 bases for J; bases not matched to a gene: 10. The CDR3 is made up of 16 amino acids. Germline V gene lookup returns CDR1 SGHNT and CDR2 YYREEE (reference sequence). DNA of the CDR3: TGTGCCAGCAGCTTGCCCAGGGGGTGGGCGATAAACATTCAGTACTTC. Residues: CASSLPRGWAINIQYF.

V usage is TRBV5-6 and J usage is TRBJ2-5; 8 bases match TRBD2. The J call may not be correct, given that the DNA end is closer to TRBJ2-7. This CDR3 region has 15 residues. The germline CDR1 and CDR2 sequences are SGHDT and YYEEEE. The CDR3 DNA is TGTGCCAGCAGTTCCCCAGCGGGAGCCCTCTACGAGCAGTACTTC. This gives the protein CASSSPAGALYEQYF.

The chain has TRBV9 and TRBJ2-3; 7 nucleotides agree with TRBD2. Germline CDR1 and CDR2: SGDLS and YYNGEE. The CDR3 consists of 16 residues. J gave up 5 bases and V 3 bases, and 12 bases lay outside the gene matches. The CDR3 here is CASSATGGSQGDTQYF. DNA for the CDR3: TGTGCCAGCAGCGCCACGGGCGGGAGTCAAGGAGATACGCAGTATTTT.

This sequence joins TRBV10-1 and TRBJ2-5; 8 bases agree with TRBD2. The CDR3 has 18 residues. The V and J ends lost 0 bases and 2 bases, in that order; junction bases with no gene match: 11. In germline, CDR1 is WNHNN, CDR2 SYGVQD (reference sequence). DNA of the CDR3: TGCGCCAGCAGTGAGTCAGGAGGCGGGAGGACGAAACAAGAGACCCAGTACTTC. Amino acids: CASSESGGGRTKQETQYF.

This chain joins TRBV14 and TRBJ2-3, with TRBD2 as a possible D gene (5 bases). The length of the CDR3 is 14 residues. Looked up from germline, CDR1 is SGHDN and CDR2 is FVKESK. Trimming took 3 bases from V and 6 from J, leaving 13 bases between them. The CDR3 bases are TGTGCCAGCAGCCACCCGGAGAGGGTTGATACGCAGTATTTT. Amino acids: CASSHPERVDTQYF.

The CDR3 bases are TGTGCCAGCAGCTCGGGGGGGTACGAGCAGTACTTC. This gives the protein CASSSGGYEQYF. The chain has TRBV11-3 and TRBJ2-7; TRBD2 matches 8 bases. The CDR3 length is 12 residues. Germline CDR1 and CDR2: SGHNT and YENEEA. Germline trimming cut 4 bases from V and 4 bases from J; bases unmatched to any gene: 0.

V usage is TRBV6-6 and J usage is TRBJ2-2; weak D call: TRBD1 (5 bases). CDR1 is MNHNY, CDR2 SVGAGI, per germline (reference sequence). Trimming removed 6 bases from V and 1 base from J, with 12 bases in between. This CDR3 contains 15 residues. Written as DNA, the CDR3 is TGTGCCAGCAGACTCCAGGGAAGGAACACCGGGGAGCTGTTTTTT. Protein: CASRLQGRNTGELFF.

This clone was picked up one time. This rearrangement joins TRBV19 to TRBJ2-2; 11 bases agree with TRBD1. This CDR3 has 16 amino acids. Germline assignment: CDR1 LNHDA and CDR2 SQIVND (reference sequence). With 5 bases clipped from V and 7 bases from J, the junction kept 9 bases outside the gene matches. The CDR3 protein is CASSATGTGGGGELFF. The CDR3 coding sequence is TGTGCCAGTAGTGCCACCGGGACAGGGGGAGGCGGGGAGCTGTTTTTT. The variable domain in full, with the rest retrieved from reference TRBV19 and TRBJ2-2, is DGGITQSPKYLFRKEGQNVTLSCEQNLNHDAMYWYRQDPGQGLRLIYYSQIVNDFQKGDIAEGYSVSREKKESFPLTVTSAQKNPTAFYLCASSATGTGGGGELFFGEGSRLTVL.

The CDR3, as DNA: TGTGCCAGCAGTCCCCCGGGACAGGGGGAGGATGGCTACACCTTC. Translating gives CASSPPGQGEDGYTF. This chain uses TRBV6-5 with TRBJ1-2, with 11 nucleotides matching TRBD1. Germline CDR1 reads MNHEY; CDR2 reads SVGAGI. V shed 5 bases, J shed 6 bases, and the junction held 8 bases outside the gene matches. There are 15 residues in the CDR3.

V and J are TRBV5-7 and TRBJ2-7; 8 bases match TRBD2. TRBV5-7 is an open reading frame whose function is uncertain. CDR3 length: 15 residues. V was clipped by 4 bases and J by 2 bases; unmatched bases: 8. CDR3 coding DNA: TGTGCCAGCAGCGTCCGGACTAGCTACACCTACGAGCAGTACTTC. It yields the protein CASSVRTSYTYEQYF.

V is TRBV19 and J is TRBJ2-7; 7 nucleotides agree with TRBD1. The length of the CDR3 is 15 residues. Germline values: CDR1 LNHDA, CDR2 SQIVND (reference sequence). J was trimmed by 3 bases and V by 5 bases; bases with no gene match: 10. The CDR3 protein is CASSPDRDKGYEQYF. The DNA for the CDR3 is TGTGCCAGTAGTCCCGACAGGGACAAAGGCTACGAGCAGTACTTC.

This chain joins TRBV14 and TRBJ2-5; 12 nucleotides match TRBD2. Germline V gene data show CDR1 as SGHDN and CDR2 as FVKESK. V lost 4 bases, J lost 5 bases, and 8 bases stayed unmatched. This CDR3 comprises 16 residues. The chain's CDR3 is CASSPLAGGPVETQYF. In DNA, the CDR3 is TGTGCCAGCAGCCCTCTAGCGGGAGGGCCGGTGGAGACCCAGTACTTC.

The chain uses TRBV19 and TRBJ2-3; 8 bases agree with TRBD1. Germline lookup yields CDR1 LNHDA and CDR2 SQIVND (reference sequence). The V gene end was trimmed by 8 bases and the J gene end by 0 bases; junction bases not matched to a gene: 10. This CDR3 spans 16 amino acids. CDR3 DNA sequence: TGTGCCAGTCATAATTCAGGGGGCCCTAGCACAGATACGCAGTATTTT. Its translation is CASHNSGGPSTDTQYF.

This clone was observed a single time. The rearrangement joins TRBV9 to TRBJ1-4, with D uncertain. The CDR3 consists of 13 residues. Germline CDR1 is SGDLS and CDR2 is YYNGEE. V lost 3 bases and J lost 5, with 8 bases in between. This CDR3 reads CASSGPQNEKLFF. The CDR3 DNA sequence: TGTGCCAGCAGCGGGCCCCAGAATGAAAAACTGTTTTTT.